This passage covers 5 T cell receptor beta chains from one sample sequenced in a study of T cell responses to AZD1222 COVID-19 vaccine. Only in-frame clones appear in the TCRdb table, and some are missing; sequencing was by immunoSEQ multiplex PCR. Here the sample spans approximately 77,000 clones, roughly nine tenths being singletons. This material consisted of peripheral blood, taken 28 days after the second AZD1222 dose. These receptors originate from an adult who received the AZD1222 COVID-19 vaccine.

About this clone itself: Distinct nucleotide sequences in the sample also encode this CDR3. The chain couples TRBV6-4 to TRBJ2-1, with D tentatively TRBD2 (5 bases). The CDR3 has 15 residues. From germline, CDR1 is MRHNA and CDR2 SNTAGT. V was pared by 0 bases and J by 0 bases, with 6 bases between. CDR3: CASSDSSGSYNEQFF. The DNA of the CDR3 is TGTGCCAGCAGTGACTCGAGCGGCTCCTACAATGAGCAGTTCTTC.

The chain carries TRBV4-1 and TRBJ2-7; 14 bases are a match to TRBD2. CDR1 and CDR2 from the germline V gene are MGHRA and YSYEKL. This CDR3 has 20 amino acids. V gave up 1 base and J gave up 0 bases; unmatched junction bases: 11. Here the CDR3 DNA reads TGCGCCAGCAGCCAAGTCCCTCCGGGACTAGCGGGAGTAAGCTCCTACGAGCAGTACTTC. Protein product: CASSQVPPGLAGVSSYEQYF.

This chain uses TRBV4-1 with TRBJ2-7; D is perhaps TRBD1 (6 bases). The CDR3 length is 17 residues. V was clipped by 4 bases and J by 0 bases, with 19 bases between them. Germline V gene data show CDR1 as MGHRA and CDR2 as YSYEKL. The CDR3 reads CASSPLPGRGDSYEQYF. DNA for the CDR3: TGCGCCAGCAGCCCCCTACCGGGCAGGGGCGACTCCTACGAGCAGTACTTC.

This CDR3 reads CAWSTRGRYEQYF. In DNA, the CDR3 is TGTGCCTGGAGTACCAGGGGCCGCTACGAGCAGTACTTC. The chain carries TRBV30 and TRBJ2-7, with TRBD1 as a possible D gene (6 bases). CDR3 length: 13 amino acids. CDR1 is GTSNPN, CDR2 SVGIG, per germline (reference sequence). Trimming removed 2 bases from V and 3 bases from J, with 11 bases in between.

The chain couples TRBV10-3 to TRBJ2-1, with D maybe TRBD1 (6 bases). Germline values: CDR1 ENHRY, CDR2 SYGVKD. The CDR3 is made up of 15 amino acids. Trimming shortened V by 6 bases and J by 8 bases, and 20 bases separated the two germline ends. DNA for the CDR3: TGTGCCATCAGGCCCCCGGCAGGGGCCATCGATGAGCAGTTCTTC. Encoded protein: CAIRPPAGAIDEQFF.